A selection of T cell receptor beta chains follows, all from one sample in a study of cytotoxic CD8 clonotypes in ibrutinib-treated CLL. Assay used: immunoSEQ multiplex PCR; TCRdb lists only in-frame clones, some missing. The table shows under 200,000 clones, with roughly four fifths occurring only once. Specimen: PBMCs, collected after 12 months of ibrutinib treatment. The receptors derive from a human donor with chronic lymphocytic leukemia. CDR3s include the opening cysteine and the closing phenylalanine or tryptophan. D genes are given only for firm matches. Some rows have no size entry. The others give once, few or many, or a class for an expanded clone.

J gene | D gene | clone size | V gene | CDR3 DNA | CDR3 protein
TRBJ2-3 | TRBD2 | once | TRBV19 | TGTGCCAGTAGTACCAGCGGGGGGCCGGGAGATACGCAGTATTTT | CASSTSGGPGDTQYF
TRBJ2-4 | . | . | TRBV28 | TGTGCCAGCCAGGCCAAAAACATTCAGTACTTC | CASQAKNIQYF
TRBJ2-2 | . | . | TRBV19 | TGTGCCAGTAGTCCCCCGGACAGATTACAAGGGCACCTACCGTGGGCCGGGGAGCTGTTTTTT | CASSPPDRLQGHLPWAGELFF
TRBJ2-5 | . | once | TRBV19 | TGTGCCAGTAGTATTGTCGGAAGGAGAAACCGAGAGACCCAGTACTTC | CASSIVGRRNRETQYF
TRBJ2-5 | . | . | TRBV6-5 | TGTGCCAGCAGTTACGGCGTAATTCGGGAGACCCAGTACTTC | CASSYGVIRETQYF
TRBJ2-7 | . | . | TRBV4-3 | TGCGCCAGCAGCCAAGAAACGGCCCAGCATCGAGGAGGCGAGCAGTACTTC | CASSQETAQHRGGEQYF
TRBJ1-5 | . | . | TRBV18 | TGTGCCAGCTCGGACACAGGGCAAGGTCAGCCCCAGCATTTT | CASSDTGQGQPQHF
TRBJ2-7 | . | . | TRBV5-6 | TGTGCCAGCAGCCAGGTGAGGGGGACCTCCTACGAGCAGTACTTC | CASSQVRGTSYEQYF
TRBJ2-7 | TRBD1 | . | TRBV10-3 | TGTGCCATCAGGGGGACAGGGAAGACAGACGAGCAGTACTTC | CAIRGTGKTDEQYF
TRBJ1-5 | TRBD1 | . | TRBV10-3 | TGTGCCATCAGTGAGTCAGGAGGACAGGGTTTTAATCCCCAGCATTTT | CAISESGGQGFNPQHF
TRBJ1-1 | . | . | TRBV28 | TGTGCCAGCACGGGGTACGAGAACACTGAAGCTTTCTTT | CASTGYENTEAFF
TRBJ2-7 | . | . | TRBV6-1 | TGTGCCAGCAGTGACCGACAGAGCTACGAGCAGTACTTC | CASSDRQSYEQYF
TRBJ2-3 | TRBD2 | few | TRBV7-6 | TGTGCCAGCAGCCGACAGCCGGGACTAGGGAGTATGGGTACGCAGTATTTT | CASSRQPGLGSMGTQYF
TRBJ1-2 | TRBD1 | once | TRBV6-1 | TGTGCCAGCAGTGAGGGACAGGGAACCTATGGCTACACCTTC | CASSEGQGTYGYTF
TRBJ2-1 | TRBD1 | . | TRBV10-3 | TGTGCCATCAGTGAGTCATCAGGGGGTAGCAATGAGCAGTTCTTC | CAISESSGGSNEQFF
TRBJ2-3 | . | few | TRBV7-8 | TGTGCCAGCAGCTCAAGGGGCGGGGGACAGAAAAATACGCAGTATTTT | CASSSRGGGQKNTQYF
TRBJ2-7 | TRBD2 | . | TRBV29-1 | TGCAGCGTTATAGAGCTAGCGGGGGTCAGCTCCTACGAGCAGTACTTC | CSVIELAGVSSYEQYF
TRBJ2-2 | . | . | TRBV10-2 | TGCGCCAGCGTGGAGGCCGGGGAGCTGTTTTTT | CASVEAGELFF
TRBJ2-3 | . | . | TRBV9 | TGTGCCAGCAGCGTAGGGAAAATCACAGATACGCAGTATTTT | CASSVGKITDTQYF
TRBJ2-7 | . | . | TRBV4-1 | TGCGCCAGCAGCCAAGATTGGGCCTCACGAACCTACGAGCAGTACTTC | CASSQDWASRTYEQYF
TRBJ2-7 | TRBD2 | . | TRBV28 | TGTGCCAGCAGTTTCCTCGGGGGGTCCTACGAGCAGTACTTC | CASSFLGGSYEQYF
TRBJ1-2 | TRBD1 | . | TRBV28 | TGTGCCAGCAATTTAGGCAGGGGGGCTGGGTCCTATGGCTACACCTTC | CASNLGRGAGSYGYTF
TRBJ2-1 | TRBD2 | . | TRBV15 | TGTGCCACCAGCAGATCCACCGTTGGACTAGCGGGCTACAATGAGCAGTTCTTC | CATSRSTVGLAGYNEQFF
TRBJ2-3 | . | . | TRBV30 | TGTGCCTGGAGTGTACGGCGGACAGATACGCAGTATTTT | CAWSVRRTDTQYF
TRBJ1-5 | . | . | TRBV21-1 | TGTGCCAGCAGCAAAAATCAGCCCCAGCATTTT | CASSKNQPQHF
TRBJ2-7 | . | . | TRBV11-2 | TGTGGGGGTAGCTACGAGCAGTACTTC | CGGSYEQYF
TRBJ2-4 | . | . | TRBV6-5 | TGTGCCAGCAGCCCGTCGGATGTAGCCAAAAACATTCAGTACTTC | CASSPSDVAKNIQYF
TRBJ2-1 | . | . | TRBV6-5 | TGTGCCAGCACCGCGACTGACAGGTACAATGAGCAGTTCTTC | CASTATDRYNEQFF
TRBJ2-5 | . | . | TRBV7-2 | TGTGCCAGCAGCCCCCGGGTAGGAGGGTGGGAGACCCAGTACTTC | CASSPRVGGWETQYF
TRBJ2-3 | TRBD1 | . | TRBV5-1 | TGCGCCAGCAGCTTGGTAGAAGGGGGCGCAGATACGCAGTATTTT | CASSLVEGGADTQYF
TRBJ2-1 | . | . | TRBV10-3 | TGTGCCATGAAAGCCGGGACCAGCTCCTACAATGAGCAGTTCTTC | CAMKAGTSSYNEQFF
TRBJ2-1 | . | few | TRBV7-9 | TGTGCCAGCAGCTTATACGGGAGAGGCGAGCAGTTCTTC | CASSLYGRGEQFF
TRBJ2-2 | . | . | TRBV5-1 | TGCGCCAGCAGCTTGACGGTGTTGGACACCGGGGAGCTGTTTTTT | CASSLTVLDTGELFF
TRBJ1-2 | TRBD1 | once | TRBV28 | TGTGCCAGCAGTTTCTTCAACAGGGGGTGGAACTATGGCTACACCTTC | CASSFFNRGWNYGYTF
TRBJ2-1 | TRBD2 | . | TRBV7-2 | TGTGCCAGCAGCTCCCTAGCGGGGAAGCAGTTCTTC | CASSSLAGKQFF
TRBJ2-2 | TRBD2 | . | TRBV4-2 | TGTGCCAGCAGCCAAGATCTAAGCGGGGGATTGGGGACCGGGGAGCTGTTTTTT | CASSQDLSGGLGTGELFF
TRBJ1-1 | TRBD1 | . | TRBV18 | TGTGCCAGCTCACCGCTCCCAGGGGGCGAAGCTTTCTTT | CASSPLPGGEAFF
TRBJ1-5 | . | . | TRBV6-1 | TGTGCCAGCAGTGAAAGGGGCAGGGGAGAGAATCAGCCCCAGCATTTT | CASSERGRGENQPQHF
TRBJ2-1 | . | . | TRBV9 | TGTGCCAGCAGCGTAGTGGGGAGTGGGTTCGGGGATGAGCAGTTCTTC | CASSVVGSGFGDEQFF
TRBJ1-2 | . | once | TRBV4-3 | TGCGCCAGCAGCCAAGATCTGGCAGGCCCGATCGTCCCCTTC | CASSQDLAGPIVPF
TRBJ2-7 | TRBD1 | . | TRBV28 | TGTGAGAAGGACAGGGGGGACACCTACGAGCAGTACTTC | CEKDRGDTYEQYF
TRBJ2-7 | . | few | TRBV19 | TGTGCCAGTAGTCCCCTCGAGGGAACCGCCTACGAGCAGTACTTC | CASSPLEGTAYEQYF
TRBJ2-7 | . | . | TRBV7-9 | TGTGCCAGCAGCTTAGGACGAAAACCCTACGAGCAGTACTTC | CASSLGRKPYEQYF
TRBJ2-5 | TRBD1 | . | TRBV7-6 | TGTGCCAGCGGGACAAACAGGGGAGAGACCCAGTACTTC | CASGTNRGETQYF